The 29 T cell receptor beta chains given below trace back to one sample, sequenced in a study of early T cells in non-severe SARS-CoV-2 infection. TCRdb ran MiXCR on the 5' RACE reads and lists one entry per CDR3 protein. This sample has approximately 81,000 distinct CDR3 sequences, with more than 12% found just once. The material sequenced was whole blood. All receptors come from an adult who was a healthcare worker with PCR-confirmed SARS-CoV-2 infection or an uninfected control (not recorded which).

This clonotype was picked up many times. This chain uses TRBV4-2 with TRBJ2-7, with D unclear. The germline V gene encodes CDR1 LGHNA and CDR2 YNFKEQ. This CDR3 contains 15 residues. The ends were cut back, 0 bases at V and 6 bases at J, with 15 bases in the middle. The DNA of the CDR3 is TGTGCCAGCAGCCAAGATCGTTCGACCAACTTCGAGCAGTACTTC. This translates into CASSQDRSTNFEQYF.

The chain links TRBV5-1 to TRBJ2-6, with D uncertain. In germline, CDR1 is SGHRS, CDR2 YFSETQ. V dropped 5 bases and J dropped 0 bases, with 6 bases sitting between them. The CDR3 extends over 14 amino acids. The CDR3 is CASRPFSGANVLTF. For the CDR3, the DNA is TGCGCCAGCAGGCCTTTCTCTGGGGCCAACGTCCTGACTTTC.

In its sample, this clonotype was seen many times. The chain employs TRBV27 and TRBJ2-5; D unresolved. Germline V gene lookup returns CDR1 MNHEY and CDR2 SMNVEV (reference sequence). There are 11 residues in the CDR3. Trimming left V 8 bases short and J 4 bases short, with 8 bases between. The CDR3 here is CASRSGETQYF. For the CDR3, the DNA is TGTGCCAGCCGCTCAGGAGAGACCCAGTACTTC.

The chain recombines TRBV19 with TRBJ2-6, with TRBD1 as a possible D gene (5 bases). Germline CDR1 is LNHDA and CDR2 is SQIVND (reference sequence). Trimming stripped 4 bases from V and 4 bases from J, with 14 bases between. CDR3 length: 16 amino acids. The CDR3 DNA follows: TGTGCCAGTAGTACAACAGACAGCCTGGGGGCCAACGTCCTGACTTTC. Protein product: CASSTTDSLGANVLTF. The full variable domain, in which reference TRBV19 and TRBJ2-6 provide the parts outside the CDR3, is DGGITQSPKYLFRKEGQNVTLSCEQNLNHDAMYWYRQDPGQGLRLIYYSQIVNDFQKGDIAEGYSVSREKKESFPLTVTSAQKNPTAFYLCASSTTDSLGANVLTFGAGSRLTVL.

The V gene is TRBV29-1, the J gene TRBJ2-1; no clear D. The ends were cut back, 4 bases at V and 7 bases at J, with 5 bases in the middle. The CDR3 extends over 10 amino acids. The V gene's germline CDR1 is SQVTM and CDR2 ANQGSEA. The CDR3 reads CSVGVNEQFF. The CDR3 nucleotides read TGCAGCGTTGGAGTTAATGAGCAGTTCTTC.

There are many counts of this clonotype. The chain has TRBV7-8 and TRBJ2-1, with TRBD2 identical over 9 bases. The CDR3 sequence is 16 residues long. Germline trimming cut 8 bases from V and 0 bases from J; bases unmatched to any gene: 8. From germline, CDR1 is SGHVS and CDR2 FQNEAQ. This CDR3 is CASLREGLSSYNEQFF. CDR3 sequence (DNA): TGTGCCAGCTTGCGGGAGGGGCTTAGCTCCTACAATGAGCAGTTCTTC.

This clonotype occurred many times. The V gene is TRBV29-1, the J gene TRBJ2-3, with D uncertain. CDR3 length: 14 residues. V lost 2 bases and J lost 2, with 11 bases in between. CDR1 is SQVTM, CDR2 ANQGSEA, per germline. CDR3 sequence reads: CSVELGTTTDTQYF. CDR3 DNA: TGCAGCGTTGAATTAGGAACGACCACAGATACGCAGTATTTT.

This clonotype was picked up a small number of times. The V and J genes are TRBV20-1 and TRBJ2-5; D uncertain. This CDR3 spans 15 amino acids. The V gene lost 0 bases and the J gene lost 0 bases, with 11 bases spanning the gap. CDR1 and CDR2 (germline): DFQATT, SNEGSKA (reference sequence). The CDR3 spells CSARDIMANQETQYF. The DNA for the CDR3 is TGCAGTGCTAGAGATATAATGGCTAACCAAGAGACCCAGTACTTC.

The V gene is TRBV12-3 or TRBV12-4, the J gene TRBJ1-1; D ambiguous. Trimming took off 2 bases at V and 3 bases at J, with 7 bases between the two ends. This CDR3 is built from 13 residues. Here the CDR3 DNA reads TGTGCCAGCAGTTTATCCACGGACACTGAAGCTTTCTTT. It encodes CASSLSTDTEAFF.

A few counts support this clonotype. V gene TRBV11-1 combines with J gene TRBJ2-7; D is ambiguous. In germline, CDR1 is SGHAT, CDR2 FQDESV (reference sequence). This CDR3 spans 14 amino acids. Trimming removed 5 bases at V and 3 bases at J, with 14 bases between. The CDR3 here is CASSKTKRDYEQYF. The CDR3, as DNA: TGTGCCAGCAGCAAAACGAAAAGAGACTACGAGCAGTACTTC.

V and J are TRBV6-5 and TRBJ2-1, with 8 positions matching TRBD2. Germline assignment: CDR1 MNHEY and CDR2 SVGAGI. The CDR3 consists of 17 residues. V trimming: 6 bases; J trimming: 0 bases; junction bases outside the gene matches: 10. CDR3: CASRPDTSGLSYNEQFF. CDR3 sequence (DNA): TGTGCCAGCAGACCAGATACTAGCGGCCTCTCCTACAATGAGCAGTTCTTC.

The rearrangement joins TRBV28 to TRBJ1-2; weak D call: TRBD1 (5 bases). The CDR3 is 13 residues long. V lost 5 bases and J lost 3, with 10 bases in between. Germline values: CDR1 MDHEN, CDR2 SYDVKM. This chain's CDR3 is CASSRGRDYGYTF. DNA of the CDR3: TGTGCCAGCAGTCGGGGACGGGACTATGGCTACACCTTC.

The chain has TRBV5-6 and TRBJ2-7; 11 bases line up with TRBD2. The V and J ends lost 3 bases and 6 bases, in that order; junction bases with no gene match: 11. The germline gives CDR1 SGHDT, CDR2 YYEEEE. CDR3 length: 16 residues. CDR3 region: CASSSTTGTSGVEQYF. CDR3 in DNA: TGTGCCAGCAGCTCAACTACCGGGACTAGCGGTGTCGAGCAGTACTTC.

This clonotype was detected a few times. V usage is TRBV28 and J usage is TRBJ2-2, with 8 nucleotides matching TRBD2. V dropped 6 bases and J dropped 3; count of bases not matched to a gene: 15. This CDR3 is 18 amino acids long. The V gene's germline CDR1 is MDHEN and CDR2 SYDVKM. CDR3 DNA: TGTGCCAGCAGCAACCCAAAAACCGGGAGGGCCGACACCGGGGAGCTGTTTTTT. It encodes CASSNPKTGRADTGELFF.

V gene TRBV19 combines with J gene TRBJ2-2; 7 bases align to TRBD2. Trimming cost V 7 bases and J 1 base; bases outside gene matches: 9. The CDR3 has 16 amino acids. Germline assignment: CDR1 LNHDA and CDR2 SQIVND (reference sequence). The CDR3 protein is CASTLHGGGNTGELFF. The CDR3 nucleotides are TGTGCCAGTACCCTCCATGGGGGGGGGAACACCGGGGAGCTGTTTTTT.

This clonotype was picked up many times. The CDR3 region has the DNA TGTGCCTGGCGGACAGGGGGGACCTACGAGCAGTACTTC. This codes for CAWRTGGTYEQYF. The chain couples TRBV30 to TRBJ2-7, with 10 bases fitting TRBD1. CDR1 and CDR2 from the germline V gene are GTSNPN and SVGIG (reference sequence). V shed 5 bases, J shed 2 bases, and the junction held 3 bases outside the gene matches. The CDR3 has 13 amino acids.

The chain has TRBV6-2 or TRBV6-3 and TRBJ1-2, with D possibly TRBD1 on 5 matching bases. From germline, CDR1 is MNHEY and CDR2 SVGEGT. V was shortened by 6 bases and J by 8 bases, with 16 bases between the two germline ends. This CDR3 is 13 amino acids long. The CDR3 bases are TGTGCCAGCAGCCACGGGGACGGCGAGGGCTACACCTTC. This codes for CASSHGDGEGYTF.

There are many counts of this clonotype. The chain links TRBV28 to TRBJ2-1; perhaps TRBD1 as D (8 bases). CDR1 MDHEN and CDR2 SYDVKM come from the germline V gene. Trimming removed 7 bases at V and 4 bases at J, with 17 bases between. CDR3 size: 15 residues. The CDR3 DNA follows: TGTGCCAGCACCAGTACAGGGGGGGGTTACAATGAGCAGTTCTTC. Its protein product is CASTSTGGGYNEQFF.

This clonotype was seen many times. V usage is TRBV10-1 and J usage is TRBJ2-2; TRBD2 matches 10 bases. The CDR3 runs 21 residues. Germline V CDR1 and CDR2: WNHNN, SYGVQD (reference sequence). V shed 2 bases, J shed 7 bases, and the junction held 22 bases outside the gene matches. The CDR3 loop reads CASSEPAPQGRSGRSIGELFF. Written as DNA, the CDR3 is TGCGCCAGCAGTGAGCCCGCTCCCCAGGGGCGTAGCGGGAGGAGTATCGGGGAGCTGTTTTTT.

This clonotype showed up many times. The chain carries TRBV3-1 and TRBJ1-5; 7 nucleotides agree with TRBD1. V was pared by 1 base and J by 2 bases, with 5 bases of the junction left unmatched. The V gene's germline CDR1 is LGHDT and CDR2 YNNKEL (reference sequence). The CDR3 is 16 residues long. CDR3 DNA: TGTGCCAGCAGCCAAGGAGACAGGGCTGGCAATCAGCCCCAGCATTTT. Amino acid sequence: CASSQGDRAGNQPQHF. The full variable domain, completed using reference TRBV3-1 and TRBJ1-5, is DTAVSQTPKYLVTQMGNDKSIKCEQNLGHDTMYWYKQDSKKFLKIMFSYNNKELIINETVPNRFSPKSPDKAHLNLHINSLELGDSAVYFCASSQGDRAGNQPQHFGDGTRLSIL.

This clonotype was found a few times. The genes are TRBV7-9 and TRBJ2-7; 10 bases fit TRBD1. This CDR3 region has 15 residues. Trimming took 2 bases from V and 4 from J; bases not matched to a gene: 5. Germline CDR1 SEHNR, CDR2 FQNEAQ (reference sequence). This CDR3 reads CASSLPRTGGYEQYF. The CDR3 region has the DNA TGTGCCAGCAGCTTACCCCGGACAGGGGGGTACGAGCAGTACTTC.

This chain links TRBV4-1 with TRBJ2-1; 7 nucleotides align to TRBD2. CDR3 size: 12 residues. The V gene end was trimmed by 0 bases and the J gene end by 12 bases; junction bases not matched to a gene: 2. Germline values: CDR1 MGHRA, CDR2 YSYEKL. In DNA form, the CDR3 reads TGCGCCAGCAGCCAAGATCCGGGAGGGCAGTTCTTC. This encodes CASSQDPGGQFF.

This clonotype was detected a few times. V is TRBV29-1 and J is TRBJ2-1; D may be TRBD1 (7 bases). CDR1 and CDR2 (germline): SQVTM, ANQGSEA. V shed 7 bases and J shed 4 bases, with 17 bases lying between them. The CDR3 is 14 residues long. The CDR3 protein is CSALGGQSYNEQFF. The CDR3 DNA reads as TGCAGCGCCCTGGGGGGACAGAGTTACAATGAGCAGTTCTTC.

This rearrangement joins TRBV20-1 to TRBJ1-5; D may be TRBD1 (6 bases). The germline CDR1 and CDR2 sequences are DFQATT and SNEGSKA (reference sequence). Trimming took 3 bases from V and 8 from J, leaving 17 bases between them. The CDR3 totals 14 residues. The CDR3 loop is CSARRAIAGEPQHF. Written as DNA, the CDR3 is TGCAGTGCTAGGAGGGCTATAGCAGGGGAGCCCCAGCATTTT.

This clonotype was observed many times. The chain employs TRBV12-3 or TRBV12-4 and TRBJ1-1; possibly TRBD1 for D (6 bases). The CDR3 sequence is 15 residues long. The V and J ends lost 8 bases and 4 bases respectively, with 20 bases between them. CDR3 residues: CASLTGAQGATEAFF. In DNA form, the CDR3 reads TGTGCCAGCTTAACGGGGGCTCAAGGGGCCACTGAAGCTTTCTTT.

This clonotype has only a few counts. This chain links TRBV7-6 with TRBJ2-7, with D perhaps matching TRBD1 (6 bases). The V gene lost 5 bases and the J gene lost 5 bases, with 16 bases spanning the gap. Germline CDR1 and CDR2: SGHVS and FNYEAQ. This CDR3 is 14 amino acids long. In DNA, the CDR3 is TGTGCCAGCAGCCCCCTCGGGCAGGGGAACGAGCAGTACTTC. Its translation is CASSPLGQGNEQYF.

The chain recombines TRBV12-5 with TRBJ2-3; no definite D call. The V gene lost 1 base and the J gene lost 1 base, with 12 bases spanning the gap. The germline gives CDR1 LGHNT, CDR2 FRNRAP. This CDR3 region has 16 residues. CDR3 protein: CASGLEVQRGTDTQYF. DNA for the CDR3: TGTGCTAGTGGTTTGGAAGTACAGCGTGGCACAGATACGCAGTATTTT.

This clonotype was seen a few times. This chain connects TRBV10-3 to TRBJ1-1, with D unclear. The CDR3 consists of 13 residues. Trimming took off 2 bases at V and 1 base at J, with 5 bases between the two ends. The V gene's germline CDR1 is ENHRY and CDR2 SYGVKD. The CDR3 DNA is TGTGCCATCAGTGAGCGGGGGAACACTGAAGCTTTCTTT. It translates to CAISERGNTEAFF.

This clonotype was seen more than once but under ten times. V usage is TRBV7-9 and J usage is TRBJ2-4; a weak D match, TRBD2 (6 bases). The CDR3 consists of 17 residues. Germline V lookup: CDR1 SEHNR, CDR2 FQNEAQ (reference sequence). The ends were cut back, 1 base at V and 1 base at J, with 14 bases in the middle. The CDR3 protein is CASSLGGTPLAKNIQYF. The CDR3, as DNA: TGTGCCAGCAGCTTAGGGGGGACTCCCCTGGCCAAAAACATTCAGTACTTC.